This TCR beta chain stems from a study of CD8 T cells in ankylosing spondylitis. Study outcomes and limitations: Clones that were linked to disease were CD8+ and were relatively rare in peripheral blood. Ankylosing spondylitis blood appeared to carry a characteristic TCR beta motif of fewer than 10 highly homologous variants. Matched ankylosing spondylitis synovial fluid reportedly showed significant enrichment of disease-linked clones.

Of note for this clonotype: The antigen remains unidentified.

MiXCR, run by TCRdb on the 5' RACE reads, gives a single entry per CDR3 protein. There are fewer than 400,000 distinct CDR3 sequences in the sample; around 24% occur only once, and around 16% lies in the top ten. The CDR3 loop spans 13 amino acids. CDR1 SGHVS and CDR2 FQNEAQ come from the germline V gene. The trim removed 5 bases at V and 8 bases at J, leaving 8 bases unmatched. What was sequenced was blood, either unsorted or a sorted T cell fraction (not recorded which). The chain couples TRBV7-8 to TRBJ2-7; the match to TRBD2 covers 8 bases. The sequence was obtained from a male donor with ankylosing spondylitis. The CDR3 DNA reads TGTGCCAGCAGCCCCCGGGAGGGTTTCAAGCAGTACTTC. It encodes CASSPREGFKQYF.